This TCR beta chain was retrieved from a study of vaccination effects on CD4 cells after COVID-19. Overall study context: Participants received two doses of either the BNT162b2 or mRNA-1273 vaccine.

Remarks on this clone: The antigen remains undetermined.

Peptide-pool stimulation followed by sequencing identified expanded antigen-specific CD4+ clonotypes in the ViraFEST assay. Culture proceeded for approximately 10 days, and CD4+ T cells were then isolated. None of these healthy vaccinees had been infected with SARS-CoV-2 before vaccination. Profiling relied on immunoSEQ multiplex PCR, and the TCRdb table lists in-frame clones only, not all of them. Among 65,000 to 90,000 clones, more than 60% were seen once, and the ten largest hold about 11%. This receptor was obtained from a human donor who received a COVID-19 vaccine. Sequencing was performed on CD4+ T cells from PBMCs cultured with SARS-CoV-2 spike peptides, taken before COVID-19 vaccination.

CDR3 residues: CSVGEGGSPLHF. As DNA, the CDR3 is TGCAGCGTTGGGGAGGGAGGCTCACCCCTCCACTTT. The chain uses TRBV29-1 and TRBJ1-6; D call uncertain. There are 12 residues in the CDR3. The V and J ends lost 4 bases and 10 bases respectively, with 11 bases between them. Germline V CDR1 and CDR2: SQVTM, ANQGSEA.